This T cell receptor beta chain was sequenced for a study of regulatory T cells in long-lasting Graves disease. The V segment lost 9 bases and the J segment 5 bases; nucleotides outside the gene matches: 7. This CDR3 contains 14 residues. In germline, CDR1 is SGHVS, CDR2 FNYEAQ. Time point meaning: persistent/refractory GD, antithyroid drugs over 5 years with positive TRAb. From RNA extracted from PBMCs, the TCR library was made. The authors built TCR beta libraries using iRepertoire HTBI primers and Arm-PCR of CDR3 regions. TCRdb used MiXCR to reprocess the multiplex PCR reads, holding one entry per CDR3 protein. This sample has fewer than 400,000 distinct CDR3 sequences; roughly 20% occur once, and the top ten carry 20% to 25%.

The material was peripheral blood mononuclear cells (PBMCs), obtained when the disease was refractory, from a patient treated with antithyroid drugs. This sequence joins TRBV7-6 and TRBJ1-5; 10 bases fit TRBD1. This clonotype originated in a female donor with Graves disease. The chain's CDR3 is CASSTGTGDQPQHF. The CDR3 nucleotides are TGTGCCAGTAGTACCGGGACAGGGGATCAGCCCCAGCATTTT.